A selection of T cell receptor beta chains follows, all from one sample in a study of OX40 agonist ivuxolimab in advanced cancers. Assay: immunoSEQ multiplex PCR; the TCRdb copy retains only in-frame clones and omits some. The table includes about 47,000 clones, roughly 85% detected once. The specimen comprised CD4+ or CD8+ T cells sorted from blood, sampled in a trial of the OX40 agonist ivuxolimab. The receptor set was obtained from an adult with an advanced solid tumor such as melanoma, head and neck, liver or kidney cancer. Both conserved end residues are part of each CDR3. The order of the fields is J gene, V gene, CDR3 protein.

>TRBJ2-7|TRBV5-1
CASSSRTQPYEQYF
>TRBJ2-1|TRBV29-1
CSEKTPGHSYNEQFF
>TRBJ2-5|TRBV6-6
CASSYEEGRWETQYF
>TRBJ2-3|TRBV4-2
CASSQAPGLAGGDTQYF
>TRBJ1-4|TRBV6-6
CASRDTGWSEKLFF
>TRBJ2-1|TRBV20-1
CSARLAEQFF
>TRBJ2-2|TRBV5-6
CASSFGQGVVGELFF
>TRBJ1-5|TRBV5-6
CASSWGGGNFNQPQHF
>TRBJ2-1|TRBV14
CASSHVPGTSGRLGSYNEQFF
>TRBJ2-7|TRBV6-1
CASSAPLKPSYEQYF
>TRBJ2-2|TRBV5-4
CASSLAGSRRVTGELFF
>TRBJ2-1|TRBV10-3
CAIAQRTSGRGNEQFF
>TRBJ1-3|TRBV10-3
CAISEPGQGTGNTIYF
>TRBJ1-4|TRBV4-1
CASSHVGGGAEKLFF
>TRBJ1-5|TRBV18
CASSPTQVSNQPQHF
>TRBJ2-3|TRBV7-2
CASSLARGGGADTDTQYF
>TRBJ1-1|TRBV10-3
CAIKQTGNTEAFF
>TRBJ2-1|TRBV5-1
CASSLSRLGTGSYNEQFF
>TRBJ2-2|TRBV19
CASSIDGLAGASNTGELFF
>TRBJ2-3|TRBV7-3
CASSRTLADTRYF
>TRBJ1-1|TRBV5-1
CASSWGGYDGTFF
>TRBJ2-7|TRBV5-8
CASSPLGVAGGSEQYF
>TRBJ2-4|TRBV4-2
CASSKTGGEAKNIQYF